Sequencing of this T cell receptor beta chain was carried out in a study of shared clonotypes between healthy human individuals. Overall study findings and caveats: Owing to a small donor count, the genetic and exposure-history diversity represented was limited.

Germline assignment: CDR1 SGHDT and CDR2 YYEEEE. V lost 3 bases to trimming and J lost 0 bases, with 8 bases between them. The CDR3 runs to 14 residues. This clone has a single count. The target antigen is unknown. Libraries were prepared by immunoSEQ multiplex PCR; TCRdb keeps only in-frame clonotypes and omits some of them. This sample carries over a million clones, roughly 98% of them seen once, and the ten largest clones take roughly 0.45%. The receptor was derived from a man aged 30-40 years in good health. This chain uses TRBV5-6 with TRBJ2-3, with D maybe TRBD1 (5 bases). Sequencing was done on a sample of naive CD4+ T cells sorted from blood. The subset: CD45RA+ positively selected. CDR3 region: CASSSGISTDTQYF. CDR3 bases: TGTGCCAGCAGCTCAGGGATCAGCACAGATACGCAGTATTTT.